This T cell receptor (beta chain) originates from a study of blood T cell repertoires in COVID-19. Method: immunoSEQ multiplex PCR; TCRdb's copy keeps in-frame clones and lacks some. Altogether roughly 24,000 clones are present, under 90% being singletons, with the ten largest covering approximately 17%. The CDR3 length is 15 residues. Germline values: CDR1 GTSNPN, CDR2 SVGIG (reference sequence). With V trimmed by 5 bases and J by 4 bases, 11 bases remained unmatched. Specimen: peripheral blood. The receptor was derived from a woman of 80 years or more with acute or convalescent COVID-19. This chain links TRBV30 with TRBJ1-2; the match to TRBD1 covers 9 bases. Written as DNA, the CDR3 is TGTGCCTGGGGGGACCGGGACAGGGCCACCTATGGCTACACCTTC. Residues: CAWGDRDRATYGYTF.